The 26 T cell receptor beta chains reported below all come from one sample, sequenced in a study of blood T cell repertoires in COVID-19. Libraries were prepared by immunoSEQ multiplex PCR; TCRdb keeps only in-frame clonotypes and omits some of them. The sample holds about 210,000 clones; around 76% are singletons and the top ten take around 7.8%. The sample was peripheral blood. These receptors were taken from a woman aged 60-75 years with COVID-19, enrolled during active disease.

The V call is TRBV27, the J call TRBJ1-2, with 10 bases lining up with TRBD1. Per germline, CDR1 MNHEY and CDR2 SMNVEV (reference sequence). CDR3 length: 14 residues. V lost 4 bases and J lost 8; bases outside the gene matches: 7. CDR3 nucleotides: TGTGCCAGCAGTTCCGGGACAGGGGCTTGGGGCTACACCTTC. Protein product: CASSSGTGAWGYTF.

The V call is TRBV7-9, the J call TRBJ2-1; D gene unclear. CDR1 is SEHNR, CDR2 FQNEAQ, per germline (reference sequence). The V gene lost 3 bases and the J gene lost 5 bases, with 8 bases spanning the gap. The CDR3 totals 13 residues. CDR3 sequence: CASSFSPDNEQFF. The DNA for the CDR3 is TGTGCCAGCAGCTTTTCTCCCGACAATGAGCAGTTCTTC.

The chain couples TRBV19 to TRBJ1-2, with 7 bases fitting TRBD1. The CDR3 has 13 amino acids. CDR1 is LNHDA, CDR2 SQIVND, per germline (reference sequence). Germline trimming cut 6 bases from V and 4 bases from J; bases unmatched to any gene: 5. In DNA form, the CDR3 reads TGTGCCAGTAGAACCGGGACAGCCTATGGCTACACCTTC. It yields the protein CASRTGTAYGYTF.

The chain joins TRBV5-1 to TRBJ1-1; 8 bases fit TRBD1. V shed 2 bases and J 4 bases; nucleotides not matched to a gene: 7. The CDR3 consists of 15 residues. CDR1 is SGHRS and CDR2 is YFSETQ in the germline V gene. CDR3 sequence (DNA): TGCGCCAGCAGCTTCCGAACAGGGGGGACCACTGAAGCTTTCTTT. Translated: CASSFRTGGTTEAFF.

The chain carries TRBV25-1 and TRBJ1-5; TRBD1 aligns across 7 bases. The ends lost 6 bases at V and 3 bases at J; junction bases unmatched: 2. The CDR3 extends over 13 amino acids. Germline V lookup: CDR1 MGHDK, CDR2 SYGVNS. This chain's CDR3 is CASSDRDNQPQHF. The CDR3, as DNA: TGTGCCAGCAGCGACAGGGACAATCAGCCCCAGCATTTT.

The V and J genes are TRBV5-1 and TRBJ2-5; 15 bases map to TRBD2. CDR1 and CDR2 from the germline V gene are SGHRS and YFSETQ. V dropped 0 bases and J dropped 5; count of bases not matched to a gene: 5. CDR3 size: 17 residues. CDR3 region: CASSLDGTSGGMETQYF. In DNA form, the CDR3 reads TGCGCCAGCAGCTTGGATGGGACTAGCGGGGGGATGGAGACCCAGTACTTC.

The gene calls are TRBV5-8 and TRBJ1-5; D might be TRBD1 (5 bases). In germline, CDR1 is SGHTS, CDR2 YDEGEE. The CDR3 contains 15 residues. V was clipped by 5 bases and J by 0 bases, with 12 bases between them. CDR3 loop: CASSPRVNSNQPQHF. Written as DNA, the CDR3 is TGTGCCAGCAGTCCCAGGGTAAATAGCAATCAGCCCCAGCATTTT.

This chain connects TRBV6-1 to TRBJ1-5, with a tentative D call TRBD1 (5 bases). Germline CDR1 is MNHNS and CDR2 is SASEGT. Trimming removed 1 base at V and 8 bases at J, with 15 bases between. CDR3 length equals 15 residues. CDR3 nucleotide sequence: TGTGCCAGCAGTGAAGGGAGCGCGGGGGGTAAGCCCCAGCATTTT. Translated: CASSEGSAGGKPQHF.

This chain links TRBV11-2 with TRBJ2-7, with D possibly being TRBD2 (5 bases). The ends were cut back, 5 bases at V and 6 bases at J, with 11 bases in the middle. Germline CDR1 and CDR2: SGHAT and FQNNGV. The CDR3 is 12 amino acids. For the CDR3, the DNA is TGTGCCAGCAGCCCCTCGGGGTCCGAGCAGTACTTC. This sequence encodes CASSPSGSEQYF.

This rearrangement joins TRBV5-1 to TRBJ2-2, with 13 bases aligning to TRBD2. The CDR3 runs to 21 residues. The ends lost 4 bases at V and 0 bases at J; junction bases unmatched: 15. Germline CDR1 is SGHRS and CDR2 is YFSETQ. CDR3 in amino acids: CASSETGPGLAGFANTGELFF. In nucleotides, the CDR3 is TGCGCCAGCAGCGAAACTGGGCCGGGACTAGCGGGGTTCGCGAACACCGGGGAGCTGTTTTTT.

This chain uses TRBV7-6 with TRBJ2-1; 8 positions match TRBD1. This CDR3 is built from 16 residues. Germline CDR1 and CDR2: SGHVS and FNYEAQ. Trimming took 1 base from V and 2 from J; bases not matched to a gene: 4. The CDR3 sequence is CASSLGQGATYNEQFF. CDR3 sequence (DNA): TGTGCCAGCAGCTTAGGCCAGGGGGCAACCTACAATGAGCAGTTCTTC. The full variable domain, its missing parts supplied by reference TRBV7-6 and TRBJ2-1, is GAGVSQSPRYKVTKRGQDVALRCDPISGHVSLYWYRQALGQGPEFLTYFNYEAQQDKSGLPNDRFSAERPEGSISTLTIQRTEQRDSAMYRCASSLGQGATYNEQFFGPGTRLTVL.

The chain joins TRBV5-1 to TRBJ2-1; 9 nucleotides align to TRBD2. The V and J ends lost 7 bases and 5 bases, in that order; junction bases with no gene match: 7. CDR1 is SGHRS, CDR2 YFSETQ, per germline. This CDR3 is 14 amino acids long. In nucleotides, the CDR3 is TGCGCCAGCTCGGGCGGGGGGGCCCACAATGAGCAGTTCTTC. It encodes CASSGGGAHNEQFF.

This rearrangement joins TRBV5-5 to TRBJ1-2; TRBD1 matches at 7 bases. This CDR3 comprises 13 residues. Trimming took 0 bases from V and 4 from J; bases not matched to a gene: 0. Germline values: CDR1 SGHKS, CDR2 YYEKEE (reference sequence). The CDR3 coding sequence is TGTGCCAGCAGCTTGGCAGGGGGCTATGGCTACACCTTC. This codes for CASSLAGGYGYTF.

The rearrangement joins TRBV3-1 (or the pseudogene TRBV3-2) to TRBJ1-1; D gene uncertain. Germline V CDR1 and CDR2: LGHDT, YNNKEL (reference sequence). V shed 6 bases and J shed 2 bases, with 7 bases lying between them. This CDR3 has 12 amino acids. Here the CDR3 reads CASRTLNTEAFF. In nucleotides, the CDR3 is TGTGCCAGCAGAACCCTAAACACTGAAGCTTTCTTT.

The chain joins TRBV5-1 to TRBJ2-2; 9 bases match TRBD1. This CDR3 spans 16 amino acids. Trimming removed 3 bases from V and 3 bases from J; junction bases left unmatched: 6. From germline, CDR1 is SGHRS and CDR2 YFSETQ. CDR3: CASSSLGTGHTGELFF. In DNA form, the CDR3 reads TGCGCCAGCAGCTCCCTCGGGACAGGGCACACCGGGGAGCTGTTTTTT.

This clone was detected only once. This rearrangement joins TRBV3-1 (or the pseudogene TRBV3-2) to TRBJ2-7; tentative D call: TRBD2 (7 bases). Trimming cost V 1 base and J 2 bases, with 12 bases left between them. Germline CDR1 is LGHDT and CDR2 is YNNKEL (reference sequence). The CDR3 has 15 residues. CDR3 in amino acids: CASSQGRGGPYEQYV. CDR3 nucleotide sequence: TGTGCCAGCAGCCAAGGAAGGGGGGGACCCTACGAGCAGTACGTC.

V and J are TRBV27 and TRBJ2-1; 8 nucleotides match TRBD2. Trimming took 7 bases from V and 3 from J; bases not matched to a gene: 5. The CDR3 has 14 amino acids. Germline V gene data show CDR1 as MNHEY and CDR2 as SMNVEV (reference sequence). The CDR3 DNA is TGTGCCAGCAACGGGGGGGCGAGCTACAATGAGCAGTTCTTC. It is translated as CASNGGASYNEQFF.

CDR3 bases: TGCAGCGGTGGAAGGGCGGGATTCCGGAACACTGAAGCTTTCTTT. Encoded protein: CSGGRAGFRNTEAFF. This rearrangement joins TRBV29-1 to TRBJ1-1; D gene unclear. CDR1 SQVTM and CDR2 ANQGSEA come from the germline V gene. V was cut by 7 bases and J by 1 base, with 19 bases left in between. The CDR3 length is 15 residues.

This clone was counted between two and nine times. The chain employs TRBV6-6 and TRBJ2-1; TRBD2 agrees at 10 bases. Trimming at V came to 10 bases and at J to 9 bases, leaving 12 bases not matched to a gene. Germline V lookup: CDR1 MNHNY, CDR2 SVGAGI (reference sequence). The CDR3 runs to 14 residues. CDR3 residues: CATQGGSGRSEQFF. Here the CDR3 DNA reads TGTGCCACCCAAGGGGGTAGCGGGAGGTCTGAGCAGTTCTTC.

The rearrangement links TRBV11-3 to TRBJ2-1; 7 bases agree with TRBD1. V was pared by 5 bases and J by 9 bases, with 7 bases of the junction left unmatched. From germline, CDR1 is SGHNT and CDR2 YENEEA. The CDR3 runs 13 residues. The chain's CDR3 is CASSQRTGLEQFF. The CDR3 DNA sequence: TGTGCCAGCAGCCAGAGGACAGGCCTTGAGCAGTTCTTC.

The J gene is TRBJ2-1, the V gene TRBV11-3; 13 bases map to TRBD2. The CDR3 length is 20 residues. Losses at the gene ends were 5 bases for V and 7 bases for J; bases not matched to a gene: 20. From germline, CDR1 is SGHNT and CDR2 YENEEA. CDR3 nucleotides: TGTGCCAGCAGCCACACCGGGTCCCCGGGCGGGACTAGCGGGACTAATGAGCAGTTCTTC. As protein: CASSHTGSPGGTSGTNEQFF.

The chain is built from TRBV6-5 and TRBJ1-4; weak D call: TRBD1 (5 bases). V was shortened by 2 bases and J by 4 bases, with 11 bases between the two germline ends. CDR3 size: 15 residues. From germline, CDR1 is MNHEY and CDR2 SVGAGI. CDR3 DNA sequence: TGTGCCAGCAGTTACGGGGGGTTGAATAATGAAAAACTGTTTTTT. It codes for CASSYGGLNNEKLFF.

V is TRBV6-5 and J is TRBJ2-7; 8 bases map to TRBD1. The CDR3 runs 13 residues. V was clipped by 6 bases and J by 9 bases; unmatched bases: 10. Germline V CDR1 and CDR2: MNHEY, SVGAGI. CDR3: CASSLQGARRQYF. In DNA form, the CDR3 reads TGTGCCAGCAGCCTCCAGGGGGCGAGGCGGCAGTACTTC.

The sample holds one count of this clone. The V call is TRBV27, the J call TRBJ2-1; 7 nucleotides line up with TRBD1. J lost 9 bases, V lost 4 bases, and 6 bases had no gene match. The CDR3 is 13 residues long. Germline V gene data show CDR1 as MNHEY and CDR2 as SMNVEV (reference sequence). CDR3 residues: CASSSKQGSEQFF. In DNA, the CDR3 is TGTGCCAGCAGTTCAAAACAGGGGTCTGAGCAGTTCTTC.

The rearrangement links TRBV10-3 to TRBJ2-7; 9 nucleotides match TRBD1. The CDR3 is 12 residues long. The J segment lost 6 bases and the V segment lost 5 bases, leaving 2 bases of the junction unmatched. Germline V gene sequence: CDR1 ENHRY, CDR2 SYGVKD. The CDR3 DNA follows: TGTGCCATCAGTATGGACAGGGGCGAGCAGTACGTC. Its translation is CAISMDRGEQYV.

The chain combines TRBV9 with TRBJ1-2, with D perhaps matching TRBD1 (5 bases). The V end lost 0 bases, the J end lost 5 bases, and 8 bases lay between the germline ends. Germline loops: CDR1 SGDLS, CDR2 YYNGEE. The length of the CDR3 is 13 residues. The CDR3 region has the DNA TGTGCCAGCAGCGTAGAGGGACTATATGGCTACACCTTC. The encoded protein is CASSVEGLYGYTF. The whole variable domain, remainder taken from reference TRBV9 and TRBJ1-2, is DSGVTQTPKHLITATGQRVTLRCSPRSGDLSVYWYQQSLDQGLQFLIQYYNGEERAKGNILERFSAQQFPDLHSELNLSSLELGDSALYFCASSVEGLYGYTFGSGTRLTVV.